The clone carrying this TCR beta chain came up many times. Its antigen is not known. V lost 5 bases and J lost 3, with 11 bases in between. This CDR3 spans 14 amino acids. In germline, CDR1 is SEHNR, CDR2 FQNEAQ (reference sequence). The sample is drawn from a study of read filtering for tumor transcriptome and immune sequencing. Findings and caveats of the study: Dropping single-read clonotypes raised IR-seq and RNA-seq shared-clonotype correlation.

From approximately 430 ng of RNA, a library with molecular barcoded alpha/delta and beta/gamma adaptors was made. TCRdb processed the reads anew with MiXCR; each CDR3 protein has one entry. The sample yields tens of thousands of distinct CDR3 sequences, roughly 19% seen once. This chain uses TRBV7-9 with TRBJ2-1; D not certain. The receptor's source is a donor at least 40 years old with multiple myeloma. Sequenced input: a population of CD138-negative cells sorted from bone marrow. The CDR3 is CASSQTTHYNEQFF. CDR3 nucleotides: TGTGCCAGCAGCCAAACGACCCACTACAATGAGCAGTTCTTC.